The clone carrying this TCR beta chain was picked up a small number of times. Antigen unknown. This sample was included in a study of T cells after yellow fever vaccination. Study details: Preparation used SMART-Seq v4 Ultra Low Input for the low-cell-number fractions.

Regarding the study as a whole: CD4 and CD8 compartments shared a small share of clonotypes. Highly abundant clonotypes carried over from the bulk population could end up in FACS-sorted repertoires as contaminants.

The CDR3 is made up of 16 amino acids. V was pared by 4 bases and J by 4 bases, with 17 bases between. Per germline, CDR1 SEHNR and CDR2 FQNEAQ (reference sequence). Template switching by 5'RACE produced TCR cDNA, adding a universal primer site and UMIs. TCRdb ran MiXCR on the 5' RACE reads and lists one entry per CDR3 protein. The table shows 150,000 to 200,000 distinct CDR3 sequences, with roughly a tenth occurring only once. This TCR was sampled from a man aged 18 to 30 who received the YFV17D yellow fever vaccine. The source material was CD8+ T cells sorted from PBMCs, sampled 45 days after the yellow fever booster vaccination. V is TRBV7-9 and J is TRBJ2-1, with D possibly called TRBD1 or TRBD2 (5 bases each). In nucleotides, the CDR3 is TGTGCCAGCAGCTCAACCAGGGCGGACTCGTACAATGAGCAGTTCTTC. It encodes CASSSTRADSYNEQFF. Variable domain in full (rest from reference TRBV7-9 and TRBJ2-1): DTGVSQNPRHKITKRGQNVTFRCDPISEHNRLYWYRQTLGQGPEFLTYFQNEAQLEKSRLLSDRFSAERPKGSFSTLEIQRTEQGDSAMYLCASSSTRADSYNEQFFGPGTRLTVL.